Presented here are 17 T cell receptor beta chains from one specimen sequenced in a study of blood T cell repertoires in COVID-19. Generated by immunoSEQ multiplex PCR, the TCRdb table keeps only in-frame clones and is missing some. This sample yields 50,000 to 65,000 clones, of which 85% are seen a single time; approximately 5% belongs to the top ten. Sequencing was performed on peripheral blood. All receptors derive from a man between 65 and 80 years old with acute or convalescent COVID-19.

V usage is TRBV6-6 and J usage is TRBJ2-2; no clear D. Germline V lookup: CDR1 MNHNY, CDR2 SVGAGI (reference sequence). V was trimmed by 6 bases and J by 8 bases, leaving 13 bases between them. The CDR3 spans 13 residues. The CDR3 coding sequence is TGTGCCAGCAGCTGGTCAGGTGCAGGGGAGCTGTTTTTT. It is translated as CASSWSGAGELFF.

As to this clone: One end of the junction does not line up with germline, which may come from a read error. This chain links TRBV18 with TRBJ2-7; D is undetermined. CDR1 is KGHSH, CDR2 LQKENI, per germline. The length of the CDR3 is 13 residues. The CDR3 nucleotides read TGTGCCAGCTCAGCACCGGGCCTTTACGAGCAGTACTTC. It codes for CASSAPGLYEQYF.

The V call is TRBV5-1, the J call TRBJ1-3; 7 nucleotides align to TRBD1. Germline CDR1 and CDR2: SGHRS and YFSETQ. CDR3 length equals 17 residues. Losses at the gene ends were 0 bases for V and 0 bases for J; bases not matched to a gene: 6. The CDR3 region has the DNA TGCGCCAGCAGCTTGGAAACAGGGGTTGACTCTGGAAACACCATATATTTT. This codes for CASSLETGVDSGNTIYF.

This clone was seen just once. V gene TRBV2 combines with J gene TRBJ1-6; maybe TRBD1 (5 bases). The CDR3 has 11 amino acids. Trimming took off 9 bases at V and 9 bases at J, with 9 bases between the two ends. Germline V gives CDR1 SNHLY, CDR2 FYNNEI. The CDR3 nucleotides read TGTGCCAGTGGCGGGGGTTCACCCCTCCACTTT. Translating it yields CASGGGSPLHF.

The chain is built from TRBV12-3 or TRBV12-4 and TRBJ2-1; D ambiguous. V was shortened by 8 bases and J by 7 bases, with 9 bases between the two germline ends. The CDR3 is 11 amino acids. CDR3 residues: CASAFWNEQFF. CDR3 coding DNA: TGTGCCAGCGCGTTCTGGAATGAGCAGTTCTTC.

This rearrangement joins TRBV7-2 to TRBJ1-6; the match to TRBD1 covers 7 bases. Looked up from germline, CDR1 is SGHTA and CDR2 is FQGNSA. With V trimmed by 3 bases and J by 0 bases, 2 bases remained unmatched. This CDR3 spans 16 amino acids. The CDR3, as DNA: TGTGCCAGCAGCTTGACAGGGATCTCCTATAATTCACCCCTCCACTTT. Amino acid sequence: CASSLTGISYNSPLHF.

This clone appeared a single time. The rearrangement links TRBV6-5 to TRBJ2-1, with a weak D call TRBD2 (5 bases). Trimming took off 5 bases at V and 5 bases at J, with 13 bases between the two ends. The CDR3 covers 14 residues. Germline values: CDR1 MNHEY, CDR2 SVGAGI. The CDR3 sequence: CASSPGTSNNEQFF. The CDR3 region has the DNA TGTGCCAGCAGTCCGGGAACTTCTAACAATGAGCAGTTCTTC.

The chain joins TRBV28 to TRBJ2-4; D is possibly TRBD2 (5 bases). V was clipped by 2 bases and J by 0 bases, with 5 bases between them. The CDR3 is 14 amino acids. CDR1 is MDHEN, CDR2 SYDVKM, per germline. As DNA, the CDR3 is TGTGCCAGCAGTTTAGCGGGAGCCAAAAACATTCAGTACTTC. This sequence encodes CASSLAGAKNIQYF.

The J gene is TRBJ1-1, the V gene TRBV7-9, with D tentatively TRBD1 (6 bases). Germline-derived CDR1 and CDR2 are SEHNR and FQNEAQ (reference sequence). The V gene lost 5 bases and the J gene lost 0 bases, with 22 bases spanning the gap. The CDR3 is 18 amino acids. As DNA, the CDR3 is TGTGCCAGCAGCCCCGGGACACCCTCCGGGGATATGAACACTGAAGCTTTCTTT. It encodes CASSPGTPSGDMNTEAFF. Drawing the rest from reference TRBV7-9 and TRBJ1-1, the complete variable domain is DTGVSQNPRHKITKRGQNVTFRCDPISEHNRLYWYRQTLGQGPEFLTYFQNEAQLEKSRLLSDRFSAERPKGSFSTLEIQRTEQGDSAMYLCASSPGTPSGDMNTEAFFGQGTRLTVV.

This clone has only a few counts. The J gene is TRBJ1-1, the V gene TRBV5-1; tentatively, D is TRBD1 (6 bases). The CDR3 spans 15 residues. CDR1 is SGHRS and CDR2 is YFSETQ in the germline V gene. With 4 bases removed from V and 4 bases from J, the gap between germline ends came to 17 bases. The DNA for the CDR3 is TGCGCCAGCAGCATAAGAACAGGGTGGATCACTGAAGCTTTCTTT. This sequence encodes CASSIRTGWITEAFF.

The gene calls are TRBV5-5 and TRBJ2-7; 7 bases are a match to TRBD1. Per germline, CDR1 SGHKS and CDR2 YYEKEE (reference sequence). J lost 1 base, V lost 2 bases, and 9 bases had no gene match. The CDR3 spans 16 residues. CDR3 DNA sequence: TGTGCCAGCAGCTTCCACACCCGGACAGGTTCCTACGAGCAGTACTTC. Amino acid sequence: CASSFHTRTGSYEQYF.

The sample holds one count of this clone. J is TRBJ1-3 and V is TRBV9, with TRBD1 matching over 8 bases. V was clipped by 4 bases and J by 4 bases; unmatched bases: 4. This CDR3 is built from 14 residues. The germline gives CDR1 SGDLS, CDR2 YYNGEE. CDR3 DNA sequence: TGTGCCAGCAGCACCCAGGGGGCGGGAAACACCATATATTTT. Translating it yields CASSTQGAGNTIYF.

CDR3 bases: TGTGCCAGCAGTGAGCAGGGCAATCAGCCCCAGCATTTT. Residues: CASSEQGNQPQHF. V gene TRBV6-1 combines with J gene TRBJ1-5; no reliable D call. CDR1 is MNHNS and CDR2 is SASEGT in the germline V gene. Between the trimmed V and J ends, which lost 3 bases and 2 bases, there was a span of 5 bases. This CDR3 comprises 13 residues.

The chain combines TRBV10-2 with TRBJ2-1, with D maybe TRBD2 (6 bases). V was shortened by 7 bases and J by 5 bases, with 12 bases between the two germline ends. This CDR3 has 13 amino acids. CDR1 is WSHSY and CDR2 is SAAADI in the germline V gene. The CDR3 loop is CASTSGHNNEQFF. CDR3 nucleotide sequence: TGCGCCAGCACGAGCGGGCACAACAATGAGCAGTTCTTC.

The CDR3 spells CASSNRANEKLFF. The CDR3 nucleotides are TGTGCCAGCAGCAACAGGGCGAATGAAAAACTGTTTTTT. The V and J genes are TRBV6-4 and TRBJ1-4; D may be TRBD1 (6 bases). The CDR3 totals 13 residues. CDR1 is MRHNA, CDR2 SNTAGT, per germline. Trimming left V 6 bases short and J 5 bases short, with 10 bases between.

The chain carries TRBV2 and TRBJ1-3; D may be TRBD1 (5 bases). This CDR3 is 14 amino acids long. V gave up 0 bases and J gave up 7 bases, with 10 bases separating them. CDR1 and CDR2 (germline): SNHLY, FYNNEI. CDR3 loop: CASSEARGWNTIYF. DNA for the CDR3: TGTGCCAGCAGTGAAGCGCGGGGGTGGAACACCATATATTTT.

The chain links TRBV7-2 to TRBJ1-2; TRBD1 might be the D (5 bases). This CDR3 is built from 13 residues. Trimming took 5 bases from V and 4 from J, leaving 11 bases between them. Germline CDR1 is SGHTA and CDR2 is FQGNSA. CDR3 protein: CASSHSTVYGYTF. The CDR3 nucleotides read TGTGCCAGCAGCCATTCGACAGTCTATGGCTACACCTTC. The complete variable domain, with remaining parts taken from reference TRBV7-2 and TRBJ1-2, reads GAGVSQSPSNKVTEKGKDVELRCDPISGHTALYWYRQSLGQGLEFLIYFQGNSAPDKSGLPSDRFSAERTGGSVSTLTIQRTQQEDSAVYLCASSHSTVYGYTFGSGTRLTVV.